The 20 T cell receptor beta chains below all came from one sample that was sequenced in a study of CD8 T cells in ankylosing spondylitis. From the 5' RACE reads, TCRdb called clonotypes with MiXCR, one entry per CDR3 protein. The sample includes some 240,000 distinct CDR3 sequences, roughly a quarter of them seen just once. What was sequenced was blood, either unsorted or a sorted T cell fraction (not recorded which). These receptor sequences come from a male donor with ankylosing spondylitis or in good health (not recorded which).

The V call is TRBV5-1, the J call TRBJ2-7, with a tentative D call TRBD1 (6 bases). The CDR3 contains 13 residues. CDR1 SGHRS and CDR2 YFSETQ come from the germline V gene. Trimming took 4 bases from V and 0 from J, leaving 8 bases between them. The CDR3 sequence is CASSRTVSYEQYF. The CDR3 region has the DNA TGCGCCAGCAGCCGGACAGTCTCCTACGAGCAGTACTTC.

The chain is built from TRBV6-1 and TRBJ2-1, with TRBD2 matching 14 bases. J gave up 7 bases and V 4 bases, and 6 bases lay outside the gene matches. The CDR3 contains 16 residues. The germline gives CDR1 MNHNS, CDR2 SASEGT. The DNA of the CDR3 is TGTGCCAGCAGTGCCCCGACTAGCGGGGGGGCGAATGAGCAGTTCTTC. Protein: CASSAPTSGGANEQFF.

This clonotype was counted many times. The chain combines TRBV3-1 with TRBJ2-7, with D perhaps given as TRBD1 or TRBD2 (5 bases each). The CDR3 sequence is 13 residues long. Trimming removed 6 bases from V and 0 bases from J, with 9 bases in between. Germline V CDR1 and CDR2: LGHDT, YNNKEL (reference sequence). The CDR3 here is CASRGTSSYEQYF. The CDR3 DNA reads TGTGCCAGCAGGGGGACGAGCTCCTACGAGCAGTACTTC.

There are many counts of this clonotype. The V call is TRBV20-1, the J call TRBJ2-2; 12 positions agree with TRBD2. Trimming took 0 bases from V and 5 from J; bases not matched to a gene: 7. The CDR3 covers 17 residues. CDR1 is DFQATT and CDR2 is SNEGSKA in the germline V gene (reference sequence). The CDR3 region has the DNA TGCAGTGCTAGAGATCGGCTAGCGGGGGGGCTTACCGGGGAGCTGTTTTTT. Translating gives CSARDRLAGGLTGELFF.

This clonotype was seen only a few times. The V gene is TRBV29-1, the J gene TRBJ2-7; D is perhaps TRBD2 (6 bases). The CDR3 totals 13 residues. Germline-derived CDR1 and CDR2 are SQVTM and ANQGSEA. V shed 7 bases and J shed 3 bases, with 16 bases lying between them. CDR3 in DNA: TGCAGCGGTCGACTAGATGGGATCTACGAGCAGTACTTC. This codes for CSGRLDGIYEQYF.

The sample holds one count of this clonotype. The gene calls are TRBV18 and TRBJ2-1; D remains unclear. The CDR3 totals 15 residues. The V end lost 3 bases, the J end lost 2 bases, and 11 bases lay between the germline ends. From germline, CDR1 is KGHSH and CDR2 LQKENI. The CDR3 DNA sequence: TGTGCCAGCTCACCTGGGCAGGCTACCTACAATGAGCAGTTCTTC. It specifies CASSPGQATYNEQFF.

The V and J genes are TRBV12-3 or TRBV12-4 and TRBJ2-2; TRBD2 agrees at 10 bases. The ends lost 3 bases at V and 6 bases at J; junction bases unmatched: 10. This CDR3 has 17 residues. CDR3 bases: TGTGCCAGCAGTTTTGGACAGCGGGGGGGATTTGCCGGGGAGCTGTTTTTT. It encodes CASSFGQRGGFAGELFF.

This clonotype was seen ten or more times. J is TRBJ2-7 and V is TRBV18; 7 bases are a match to TRBD2. Germline trimming cut 4 bases from V and 7 bases from J; bases unmatched to any gene: 7. This CDR3 comprises 13 residues. In germline, CDR1 is KGHSH, CDR2 LQKENI. This chain's CDR3 is CASSRGTTLEQYF. The DNA of the CDR3 is TGTGCCAGCTCACGAGGGACTACCCTAGAGCAGTACTTC. The variable domain in full, with the rest retrieved from reference TRBV18 and TRBJ2-7, is NAGVMQNPRHLVRRRGQEARLRCSPMKGHSHVYWYRQLPEEGLKFMVYLQKENIIDESGMPKERFSAEFPKEGPSILRIQQVVRGDSAAYFCASSRGTTLEQYFGPGTRLTVT.

This clonotype occurred many times. The gene calls are TRBV4-1 and TRBJ2-3; 8 nucleotides agree with TRBD2. J gave up 4 bases and V 2 bases, and 11 bases lay outside the gene matches. Looked up from germline, CDR1 is MGHRA and CDR2 is YSYEKL. The length of the CDR3 is 17 residues. CDR3: CASSQPLRLARADTQYF. The CDR3 coding sequence is TGCGCCAGCAGCCAACCCCTAAGACTAGCGAGGGCAGATACGCAGTATTTT.

This clonotype was detected only a few times. The J gene is TRBJ2-2, the V gene TRBV7-8; 7 nucleotides agree with TRBD2. The CDR3 contains 14 residues. The germline CDR1 and CDR2 sequences are SGHVS and FQNEAQ. The ends lost 5 bases at V and 0 bases at J; junction bases unmatched: 0. Here the CDR3 DNA reads TGTGCCAGCAGCGCGGGAGCGAACACCGGGGAGCTGTTTTTT. This gives the protein CASSAGANTGELFF.

The chain uses TRBV6-4 and TRBJ1-2; 7 nucleotides line up with TRBD1. The V gene's germline CDR1 is MRHNA and CDR2 SNTAGT. V trimming: 3 bases; J trimming: 8 bases; junction bases outside the gene matches: 6. This CDR3 comprises 13 residues. The CDR3 reads CASSEGGRSGYTF. The CDR3 region has the DNA TGTGCCAGCAGTGAAGGGGGCCGGTCGGGCTACACCTTC.

This sequence joins TRBV6-4 and TRBJ2-1, with no clear D. V shed 0 bases and J shed 0 bases, with 6 bases lying between them. Germline V CDR1 and CDR2: MRHNA, SNTAGT. CDR3 size: 15 residues. CDR3 coding DNA: TGTGCCAGCAGTGACTCGGCGGTCTCCTACAATGAGCAGTTCTTC. This gives the protein CASSDSAVSYNEQFF.

This clonotype has at least ten counts. The V and J genes are TRBV7-8 and TRBJ2-5, with D perhaps given as TRBD1 or TRBD2 (5 bases each). The CDR3 runs to 14 residues. The V end lost 3 bases, the J end lost 5 bases, and 13 bases lay between the germline ends. Germline assignment: CDR1 SGHVS and CDR2 FQNEAQ. The CDR3 protein is CASSLGVGGETQYF. CDR3 in DNA: TGTGCCAGCAGCTTGGGGGTTGGGGGTGAGACCCAGTACTTC.

This clonotype has just a few counts. V gene TRBV6-1 combines with J gene TRBJ1-6, with D unresolved. Germline V gene lookup returns CDR1 MNHNS and CDR2 SASEGT. V dropped 7 bases and J dropped 0 bases, with 7 bases sitting between them. CDR3 length equals 14 residues. The CDR3 DNA is TGTGCCAGCAACGCGGGCTCCTATAATTCACCCCTCCACTTT. This codes for CASNAGSYNSPLHF.

In its sample, this clonotype was seen many times. V gene TRBV18 combines with J gene TRBJ2-7; possibly TRBD1 for D (5 bases). Germline loops: CDR1 KGHSH, CDR2 LQKENI. Trimming shortened V by 4 bases and J by 2 bases, and 9 bases separated the two germline ends. The CDR3 is 13 residues long. CDR3 bases: TGTGCCAGCTCACAGACAGCCACCTACGAGCAGTACTTC. The encoded protein is CASSQTATYEQYF.

This clonotype was seen many times. V and J are TRBV20-1 and TRBJ2-3; 8 bases are shared with TRBD2. This CDR3 is built from 15 residues. V lost 2 bases and J lost 1; bases outside the gene matches: 5. The germline gives CDR1 DFQATT, CDR2 SNEGSKA (reference sequence). The DNA of the CDR3 is TGCAGTGCTAGACCCCGGGGGGGGCGCACAGATACGCAGTATTTT. Translated: CSARPRGGRTDTQYF.

Many counts were recorded for this clonotype. The chain is built from TRBV6-5 and TRBJ2-3; 9 positions match TRBD1. The CDR3 consists of 16 residues. Unmatched junction bases numbered 7, after V lost 2 bases and J lost 4 bases. Germline V lookup: CDR1 MNHEY, CDR2 SVGAGI. The chain's CDR3 is CASSYPQGAGADTQYF. CDR3 bases: TGTGCCAGCAGTTACCCACAGGGGGCAGGAGCAGATACGCAGTATTTT.

This rearrangement joins TRBV6-1 to TRBJ2-5; either TRBD1 or TRBD2 may supply D (5 bases each). This CDR3 contains 13 residues. Germline CDR1 MNHNS, CDR2 SASEGT. V gave up 6 bases and J gave up 5 bases, with 13 bases separating them. In DNA, the CDR3 is TGTGCCAGCAGAACGACTAACAGGGAGACCCAGTACTTC. This gives the protein CASRTTNRETQYF.

The sample holds many counts of this clonotype. The rearrangement uses TRBV20-1 and TRBJ2-5, with D hard to call. This CDR3 region has 14 residues. CDR1 and CDR2 (germline): DFQATT, SNEGSKA (reference sequence). The V end was cut by 0 bases, the J end by 5 bases, with 13 bases between. The CDR3 sequence: CSARDLAPGETQYF. Here the CDR3 DNA reads TGCAGTGCTAGAGATCTCGCCCCCGGGGAGACCCAGTACTTC.

This clonotype was counted ten times or more. The CDR3 DNA follows: TGCAGTGCCAACCCCACGGGGGAAGCCCAGCATTTT. Translated, it gives CSANPTGEAQHF. The chain is built from TRBV20-1 and TRBJ1-5; possible D gene TRBD1, 5 bases. The germline V gene has CDR1 DFQATT and CDR2 SNEGSKA (reference sequence). The CDR3 runs to 12 residues. The V end lost 6 bases, the J end lost 11 bases, and 17 bases lay between the germline ends.